These 23 T cell receptor beta chains originate from one sample sequenced in a study of cytomegalovirus exposure and HLA in healthy donors. A multiplex PCR was run with 60 Vbeta primers and 13 Jbeta primers. Profiled with immunoSEQ multiplex PCR; TCRdb holds only in-frame clones, not every one. Of 150,000 or so clones listed, roughly 73% are singletons. The specimen sequenced was PBMCs. All receptors come from a man aged 18 to 29 in good health and CMV-seropositive.

The V gene is TRBV19, the J gene TRBJ2-7; 8 bases are a match to TRBD1. Germline V CDR1 and CDR2: LNHDA, SQIVND (reference sequence). This CDR3 spans 14 amino acids. The ends lost 4 bases at V and 4 bases at J; junction bases unmatched: 6. In nucleotides, the CDR3 is TGTGCCAGTAGTACCGACAGGGGATCATACGAGCAGTACTTC. Protein sequence: CASSTDRGSYEQYF.

This chain joins TRBV6-6 and TRBJ2-1; the D is unclear. Germline CDR1 and CDR2: MNHNY and SVGAGI (reference sequence). The V end lost 7 bases, the J end lost 1 base, and 8 bases lay between the germline ends. The CDR3 sequence is 13 residues long. Here the CDR3 reads CASTPGSYNEQFF. The CDR3, as DNA: TGTGCCAGCACCCCGGGTTCCTACAATGAGCAGTTCTTC.

The rearrangement links TRBV2 to TRBJ2-7; TRBD2 matches at 11 bases. The J segment lost 3 bases and the V segment lost 3 bases, leaving 4 bases of the junction unmatched. This CDR3 comprises 15 residues. The germline CDR1 and CDR2 sequences are SNHLY and FYNNEI. The CDR3 DNA is TGTGCCAGCAGTGACCCGGGACTAGCGGTCTACGAGCAGTACTTC. Translating gives CASSDPGLAVYEQYF.

The V call is TRBV5-3, the J call TRBJ2-1; D possibly corresponds to TRBD1 (5 bases). TRBV5-3 is marked as an open reading frame, function uncertain. The CDR3 extends over 14 amino acids. V dropped 1 base and J dropped 7 bases, with 12 bases sitting between them. CDR3 in DNA: TGTGCCAGAAGCTTGTTCGCGCCAGGGAATGAGCAGTTCTTC. It is translated as CARSLFAPGNEQFF.

This chain joins TRBV19 and TRBJ2-5; maybe TRBD1 (6 bases). Germline CDR1 and CDR2: LNHDA and SQIVND (reference sequence). The CDR3 spans 13 residues. V was shortened by 8 bases and J by 3 bases, with 13 bases between the two germline ends. The CDR3 DNA follows: TGTGCCAGTGGGGGCTTCATTAAAGAGACCCAGTACTTC. Its protein product is CASGGFIKETQYF. The full variable domain, completed using reference TRBV19 and TRBJ2-5, is DGGITQSPKYLFRKEGQNVTLSCEQNLNHDAMYWYRQDPGQGLRLIYYSQIVNDFQKGDIAEGYSVSREKKESFPLTVTSAQKNPTAFYLCASGGFIKETQYFGPGTRLLVL.

The rearrangement links TRBV6-6 to TRBJ1-6, with D perhaps TRBD1 (6 bases). There are 14 residues in the CDR3. Germline V lookup: CDR1 MNHNY, CDR2 SVGAGI (reference sequence). Trimming took 2 bases from V and 14 from J, leaving 16 bases between them. DNA for the CDR3: TGTGCCAGCAGTTACGGCGAAGGGGGATTAGCCCTCCACTTT. This sequence encodes CASSYGEGGLALHF.

In this sample, this clone turned up a few times. This sample also contains other DNA sequences that code for the same CDR3. V gene TRBV11-2 combines with J gene TRBJ2-7, with 12 bases identical to TRBD2. The V segment lost 5 bases and the J segment 1 base; nucleotides outside the gene matches: 0. The CDR3 spans 14 residues. The germline V gene encodes CDR1 SGHAT and CDR2 FQNNGV. CDR3 sequence: CASSLAGGSYEQYF. In DNA form, the CDR3 reads TGTGCCAGCAGCCTAGCGGGAGGGTCCTACGAGCAGTACTTC.

The rearrangement joins TRBV10-3 to TRBJ2-1, with 9 bases identical to TRBD2. The CDR3 sequence is 18 residues long. V shed 0 bases, J shed 10 bases, and the junction held 16 bases outside the gene matches. The germline gives CDR1 ENHRY, CDR2 SYGVKD. The DNA of the CDR3 is TGTGCCATCAGTGAGTCGACTCGGGGTAGCGGGAGCTTAAACGAGCAGTTCTTC. Protein product: CAISESTRGSGSLNEQFF.

The chain employs TRBV5-8 and TRBJ1-3; D unresolved. Trimming shortened V by 4 bases and J by 1 base, and 12 bases separated the two germline ends. Germline lookup yields CDR1 SGHTS and CDR2 YDEGEE. CDR3 size: 15 residues. The CDR3 bases are TGTGCCAGCAGCGCCCTCGACACGTCTGGAAACACCATATATTTT. Its translation: CASSALDTSGNTIYF.

The chain employs TRBV29-1 and TRBJ2-7; 10 bases align to TRBD2. The V gene's germline CDR1 is SQVTM and CDR2 ANQGSEA. The CDR3 contains 17 residues. The V gene end was trimmed by 6 bases and the J gene end by 2 bases; junction bases not matched to a gene: 16. The CDR3 DNA sequence: TGCAGCGTCGCAGCCCGCCTGACTAGCGGGTGGGCCTACGAGCAGTACTTC. Protein product: CSVAARLTSGWAYEQYF.

V is TRBV19 and J is TRBJ1-1, with D tentatively TRBD1 (5 bases). Germline CDR1 is LNHDA and CDR2 is SQIVND (reference sequence). Trimming shortened V by 3 bases and J by 5 bases, and 22 bases separated the two germline ends. The CDR3 totals 17 residues. CDR3 coding DNA: TGTGCCAGTAGTATCGCGACAGTCCTAACGGGGGTGACTGAAGCTTTCTTT. Amino acids: CASSIATVLTGVTEAFF.

The J gene is TRBJ2-1, the V gene TRBV4-2; 9 bases match TRBD2. CDR3 length equals 18 residues. Germline assignment: CDR1 LGHNA and CDR2 YNFKEQ. V trimming: 3 bases; J trimming: 2 bases; junction bases outside the gene matches: 11. The CDR3 loop is CASSHRFGGRAPYNEQFF. Written as DNA, the CDR3 is TGTGCCAGCAGCCACCGCTTCGGCGGGAGGGCCCCCTACAATGAGCAGTTCTTC.

This clone has more than one count but fewer than ten. This chain links TRBV5-5 with TRBJ2-2; D ambiguous. This CDR3 contains 17 residues. Per germline, CDR1 SGHKS and CDR2 YYEKEE (reference sequence). V gave up 0 bases and J gave up 13 bases, with 25 bases separating them. CDR3 DNA sequence: TGTGCCAGCAGCTTGGTAGTCACCGCTATAGCTAGGAAGTCGCTGTTTTTT. Its protein product is CASSLVVTAIARKSLFF.

V and J are TRBV27 and TRBJ2-7; TRBD2 matches at 11 bases. Germline CDR1 reads MNHEY; CDR2 reads SMNVEV (reference sequence). The CDR3 has 15 residues. V lost 5 bases, J lost 5 bases, and 8 bases stayed unmatched. CDR3 residues: CASSRSGRDPHEQYF. The CDR3 DNA sequence: TGTGCCAGCAGTCGTAGCGGGAGGGATCCCCACGAGCAGTACTTC.

The chain carries TRBV11-2 and TRBJ2-7; TRBD2 matches at 12 bases. This CDR3 has 14 amino acids. V shed 6 bases and J 2 bases; nucleotides not matched to a gene: 2. Germline V gene lookup returns CDR1 SGHAT and CDR2 FQNNGV. The CDR3 region has the DNA TGTGCCAGCAGAGGACTAGCGGGGACCTACGAGCAGTACTTC. Its protein product is CASRGLAGTYEQYF.

This chain uses TRBV7-6 with TRBJ2-2; TRBD2 matches at 13 bases. Losses at the gene ends were 6 bases for V and 7 bases for J; bases not matched to a gene: 11. The CDR3 has 17 amino acids. Germline values: CDR1 SGHVS, CDR2 FNYEAQ. The CDR3 nucleotides read TGTGCCAGCAGTTTCGGACTAGCGGGAGAATTTGGCGGGGAGCTGTTTTTT. Translation: CASSFGLAGEFGGELFF.

This clone showed up just a few times. The chain employs TRBV7-6 and TRBJ2-7; 8 positions match TRBD2. The CDR3 covers 15 residues. Per germline, CDR1 SGHVS and CDR2 FNYEAQ. V was clipped by 5 bases and J by 3 bases; unmatched bases: 9. CDR3 nucleotides: TGTGCCAGCAGCCCAGTCGGGGGGGTCGGCTACGAGCAGTACTTC. This sequence encodes CASSPVGGVGYEQYF.

This clone was seen only a few times. The rearrangement uses TRBV2 and TRBJ2-2; no definite D call. V dropped 3 bases and J dropped 3 bases, with 8 bases sitting between them. CDR3 length: 14 amino acids. Germline V CDR1 and CDR2: SNHLY, FYNNEI. CDR3 loop: CASSDYYHTGELFF. The DNA of the CDR3 is TGTGCCAGCAGTGACTATTACCACACCGGGGAGCTGTTTTTT.

The chain employs TRBV7-2 and TRBJ2-3, with D possibly matching TRBD1 (5 bases). Germline lookup yields CDR1 SGHTA and CDR2 FQGNSA. Trimming took 5 bases from V and 0 from J, leaving 15 bases between them. The length of the CDR3 is 16 residues. The CDR3: CASSLRGFVSTDTQYF. The CDR3 coding sequence is TGTGCCAGCAGCCTAAGGGGTTTCGTGAGCACAGATACGCAGTATTTT.

V gene TRBV7-8 combines with J gene TRBJ1-1; TRBD1 is a possible D gene (6 bases). Between the trimmed V and J ends, which lost 5 bases and 1 base, there was a span of 29 bases. CDR1 is SGHVS and CDR2 is FQNEAQ in the germline V gene. The CDR3 has 20 amino acids. CDR3 DNA: TGTGCCAGCAGCCTTCGGACAGCTCAGGGATACACAAAGACGAACACTGAAGCTTTCTTT. Amino acid sequence: CASSLRTAQGYTKTNTEAFF.

This clone was recorded a few times. The rearrangement uses TRBV7-3 and TRBJ2-1, with 7 bases aligning to TRBD2. The CDR3 is made up of 15 amino acids. Germline values: CDR1 SGHTA, CDR2 FQGTGA. V lost 0 bases to trimming and J lost 8 bases; unmatched junction nucleotides: 7. The CDR3 nucleotides are TGTGCCAGCAGCTTAACCGCGGGAGTTACCTATGAGCAGTTCTTC. Protein product: CASSLTAGVTYEQFF.

This sequence joins TRBV10-3 and TRBJ2-5, with D possibly TRBD2 on 6 matching bases. CDR3 length: 13 amino acids. In germline, CDR1 is ENHRY, CDR2 SYGVKD. Trimming left V 3 bases short and J 5 bases short, with 10 bases between. This chain's CDR3 is CAISDWGVETQYF. DNA of the CDR3: TGTGCCATCAGTGACTGGGGGGTGGAGACCCAGTACTTC.

This chain connects TRBV5-4 to TRBJ2-7, with 13 bases identical to TRBD2. The CDR3 extends over 18 amino acids. Germline CDR1 reads SGHNT; CDR2 reads YYREEE (reference sequence). Germline trimming cut 0 bases from V and 0 bases from J; bases unmatched to any gene: 6. This CDR3 is CASSLAKLAGGSSYEQYF. In nucleotides, the CDR3 is TGTGCCAGCAGCTTGGCGAAACTAGCGGGAGGGAGCTCCTACGAGCAGTACTTC. Full variable domain (missing parts from reference TRBV5-4 and TRBJ2-7): ETGVTQSPTHLIKTRGQQVTLRCSSQSGHNTVSWYQQALGQGPQFIFQYYREEENGRGNFPPRFSGLQFPNYSSELNVNALELDDSALYLCASSLAKLAGGSSYEQYFGPGTRLTVT.